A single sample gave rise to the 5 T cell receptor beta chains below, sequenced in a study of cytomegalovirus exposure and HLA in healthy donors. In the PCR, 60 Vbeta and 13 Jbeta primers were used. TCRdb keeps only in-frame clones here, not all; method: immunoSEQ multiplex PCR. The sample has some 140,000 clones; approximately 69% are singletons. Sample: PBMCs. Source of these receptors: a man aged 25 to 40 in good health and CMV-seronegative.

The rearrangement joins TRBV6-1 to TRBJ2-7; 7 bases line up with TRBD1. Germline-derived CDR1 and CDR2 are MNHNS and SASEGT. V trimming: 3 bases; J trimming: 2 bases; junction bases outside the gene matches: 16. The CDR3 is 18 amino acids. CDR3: CASSETILRTGRAYEQYF. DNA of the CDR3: TGTGCCAGCAGTGAGACGATCCTCAGGACAGGAAGAGCCTACGAGCAGTACTTC.

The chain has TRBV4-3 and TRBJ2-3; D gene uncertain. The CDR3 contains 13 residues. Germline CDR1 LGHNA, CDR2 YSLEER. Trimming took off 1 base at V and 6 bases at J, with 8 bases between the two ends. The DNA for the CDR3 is TGCGCCAGCAGCCAAGGCCCCGCGGATACGCAGTATTTT. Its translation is CASSQGPADTQYF.

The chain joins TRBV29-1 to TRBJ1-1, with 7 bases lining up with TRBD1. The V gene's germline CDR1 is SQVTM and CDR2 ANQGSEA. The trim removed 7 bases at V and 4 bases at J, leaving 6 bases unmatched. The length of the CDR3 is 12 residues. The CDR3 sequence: CSAVTGITEAFF. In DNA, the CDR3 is TGCAGCGCTGTGACAGGGATCACTGAAGCTTTCTTT.

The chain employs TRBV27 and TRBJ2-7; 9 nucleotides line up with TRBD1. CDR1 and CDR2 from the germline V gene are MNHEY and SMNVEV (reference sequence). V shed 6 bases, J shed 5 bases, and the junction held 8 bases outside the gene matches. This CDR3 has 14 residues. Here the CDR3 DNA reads TGTGCCAGCAGCCCCGGGACAGGGCCCCACGAGCAGTACTTC. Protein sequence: CASSPGTGPHEQYF.

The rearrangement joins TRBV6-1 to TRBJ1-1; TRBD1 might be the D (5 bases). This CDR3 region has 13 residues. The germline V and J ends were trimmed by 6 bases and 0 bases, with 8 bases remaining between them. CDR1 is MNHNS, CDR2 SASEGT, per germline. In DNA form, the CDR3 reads TGTGCCAGCAGCTACAGGTTGAACACTGAAGCTTTCTTT. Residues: CASSYRLNTEAFF.